The entry below describes one T cell receptor beta chain. Different DNA sequences within this sample yield the same CDR3. The data derive from a study of Ad26.COV2.S vaccination and SARS-CoV-2 variants. This sample's treatment: about 20 received Ad26.COV2.S at low or high dose, single or two shots; 5 received placebo; per-sample allocation not given. It was on day 63 after the first vaccine or placebo injection that samples were taken. CDR1 is LNHNV and CDR2 is YYDKDF in the germline V gene (reference sequence). The CDR3 spans 13 residues. J lost 6 bases, V lost 2 bases, and 2 bases had no gene match. Only in-frame clones appear in the TCRdb table, and some are missing; sequencing was by immunoSEQ multiplex PCR. Of about 370,000 clones listed, about nine tenths are singletons.

The sample in question was peripheral blood, obtained in a trial of Ad26.COV2.S vaccine versus placebo. This clonotype originated in a person between 18 and 65 years old who received the Ad26.COV2.S COVID-19 vaccine or a placebo. V is TRBV15 and J is TRBJ1-2; TRBD1 matches at 8 bases. CDR3 protein: CATSRLQGDGYTF. DNA for the CDR3: TGTGCCACCAGCAGATTACAGGGGGATGGCTACACCTTC.